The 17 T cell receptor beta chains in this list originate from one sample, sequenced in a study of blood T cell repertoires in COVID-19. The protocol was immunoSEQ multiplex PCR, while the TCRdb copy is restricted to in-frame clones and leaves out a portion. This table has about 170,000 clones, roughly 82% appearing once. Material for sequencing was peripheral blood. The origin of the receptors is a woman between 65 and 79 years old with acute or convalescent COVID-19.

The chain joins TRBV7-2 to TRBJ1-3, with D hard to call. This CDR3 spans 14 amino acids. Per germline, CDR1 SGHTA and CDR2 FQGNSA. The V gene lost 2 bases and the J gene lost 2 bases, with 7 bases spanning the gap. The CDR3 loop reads CASSLNPAGNTIYF. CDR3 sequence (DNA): TGTGCCAGCAGCTTAAACCCGGCTGGAAACACCATATATTTT.

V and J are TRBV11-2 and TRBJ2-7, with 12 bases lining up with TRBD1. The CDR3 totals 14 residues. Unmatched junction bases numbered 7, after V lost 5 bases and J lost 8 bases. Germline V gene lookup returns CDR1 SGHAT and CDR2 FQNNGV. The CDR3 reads CASSVGQGAIQQYF. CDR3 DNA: TGTGCCAGCAGCGTGGGACAGGGGGCGATTCAGCAGTACTTC.

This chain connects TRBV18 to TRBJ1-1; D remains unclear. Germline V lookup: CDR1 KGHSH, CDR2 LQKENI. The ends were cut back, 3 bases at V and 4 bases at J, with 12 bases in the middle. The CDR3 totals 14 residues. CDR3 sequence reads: CASSPVGSFTEAFF. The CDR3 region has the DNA TGTGCCAGCTCACCCGTTGGCAGTTTCACTGAAGCTTTCTTT.

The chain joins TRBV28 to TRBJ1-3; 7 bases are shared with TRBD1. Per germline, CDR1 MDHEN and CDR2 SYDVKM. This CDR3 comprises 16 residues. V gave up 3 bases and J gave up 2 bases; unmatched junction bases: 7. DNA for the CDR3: TGTGCCAGCAGTTTGATCCCCGACAGGGCTGGAAACACCATATATTTT. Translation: CASSLIPDRAGNTIYF.

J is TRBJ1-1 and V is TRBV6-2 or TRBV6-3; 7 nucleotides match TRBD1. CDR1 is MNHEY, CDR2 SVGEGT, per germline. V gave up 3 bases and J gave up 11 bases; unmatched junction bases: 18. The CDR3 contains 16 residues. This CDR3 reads CASSYSRGLFDSGAFF. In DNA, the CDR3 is TGTGCCAGCAGTTATTCGAGGGGGCTGTTTGATTCGGGGGCTTTCTTT.

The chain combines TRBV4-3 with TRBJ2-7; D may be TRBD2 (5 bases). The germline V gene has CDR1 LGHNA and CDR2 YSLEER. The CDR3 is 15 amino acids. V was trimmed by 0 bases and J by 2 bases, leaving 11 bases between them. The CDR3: CASSQDAGSAYEQYF. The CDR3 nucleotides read TGCGCCAGCAGCCAAGACGCGGGTTCAGCCTACGAGCAGTACTTC.

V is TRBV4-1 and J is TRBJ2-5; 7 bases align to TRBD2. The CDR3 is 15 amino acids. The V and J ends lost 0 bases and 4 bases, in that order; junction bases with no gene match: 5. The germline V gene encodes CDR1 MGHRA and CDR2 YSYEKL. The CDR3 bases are TGCGCCAGCAGCCAAGATCTCACGGGGGGAGAGACCCAGTACTTC. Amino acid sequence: CASSQDLTGGETQYF.

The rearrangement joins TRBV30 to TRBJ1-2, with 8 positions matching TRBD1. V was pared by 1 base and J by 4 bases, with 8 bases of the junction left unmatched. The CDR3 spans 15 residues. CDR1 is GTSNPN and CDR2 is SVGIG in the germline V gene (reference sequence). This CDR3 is CAWSATRQGPYGYTF. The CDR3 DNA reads TGTGCCTGGAGTGCCACCCGACAGGGGCCCTATGGCTACACCTTC. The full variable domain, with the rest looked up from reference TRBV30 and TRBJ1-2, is SQTIHQWPATLVQPVGSPLSLECTVEGTSNPNLYWYRQAAGRGLQLLFYSVGIGQISSEVPQNLSASRPQDRQFILSSKKLLLSDSGFYLCAWSATRQGPYGYTFGSGTRLTVV.

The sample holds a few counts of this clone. CDR3 coding DNA: TGTGCCAGCAGCACGGGACTCGATGGGGAGCTGTTTTTT. Amino acids: CASSTGLDGELFF. The rearrangement joins TRBV7-2 to TRBJ2-2; tentatively, D is TRBD2 (6 bases). The CDR3 length is 13 residues. Germline CDR1 SGHTA, CDR2 FQGNSA. The V and J ends lost 5 bases and 8 bases respectively, with 12 bases between them.

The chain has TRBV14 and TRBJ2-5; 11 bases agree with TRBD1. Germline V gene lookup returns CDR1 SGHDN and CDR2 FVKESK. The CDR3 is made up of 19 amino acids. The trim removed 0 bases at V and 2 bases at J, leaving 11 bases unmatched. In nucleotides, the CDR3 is TGTGCCAGCAGCCAAGATATCATCGGGACAGGGGGTCTACAAGAGACCCAGTACTTC. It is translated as CASSQDIIGTGGLQETQYF.

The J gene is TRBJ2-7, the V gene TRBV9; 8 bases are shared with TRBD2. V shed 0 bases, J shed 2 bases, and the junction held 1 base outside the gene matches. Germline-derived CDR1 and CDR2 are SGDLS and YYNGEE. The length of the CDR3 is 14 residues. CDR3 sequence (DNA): TGTGCCAGCAGCGTAGAGGGACTAGCCTACGAGCAGTACTTC. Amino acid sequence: CASSVEGLAYEQYF.

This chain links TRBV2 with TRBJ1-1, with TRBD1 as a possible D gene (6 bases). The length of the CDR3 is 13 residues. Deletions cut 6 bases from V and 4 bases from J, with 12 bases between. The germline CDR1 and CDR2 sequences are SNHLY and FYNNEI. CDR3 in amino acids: CASRTGWGTEAFF. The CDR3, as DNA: TGTGCCAGCAGAACAGGGTGGGGCACTGAAGCTTTCTTT.

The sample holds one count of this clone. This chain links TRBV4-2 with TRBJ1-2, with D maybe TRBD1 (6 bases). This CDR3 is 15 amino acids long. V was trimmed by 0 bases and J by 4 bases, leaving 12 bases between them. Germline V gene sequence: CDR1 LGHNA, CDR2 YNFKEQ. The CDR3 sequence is CASSQEYRETYGYTF. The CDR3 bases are TGTGCCAGCAGCCAAGAGTACAGGGAAACCTATGGCTACACCTTC.

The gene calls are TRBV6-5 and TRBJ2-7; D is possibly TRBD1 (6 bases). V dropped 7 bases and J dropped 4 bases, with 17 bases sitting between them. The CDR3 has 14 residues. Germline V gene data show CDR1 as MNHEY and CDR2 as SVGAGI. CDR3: CASTAVDRSYEQYF. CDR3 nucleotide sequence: TGTGCCAGCACCGCCGTCGACAGGTCTTACGAGCAGTACTTC.

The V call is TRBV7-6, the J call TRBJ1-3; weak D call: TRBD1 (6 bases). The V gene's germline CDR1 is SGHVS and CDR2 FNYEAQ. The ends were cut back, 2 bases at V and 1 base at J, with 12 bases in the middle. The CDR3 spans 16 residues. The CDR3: CASSLNLQGSGNTIYF. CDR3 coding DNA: TGTGCCAGCAGCTTAAACCTCCAGGGGTCTGGAAACACCATATATTTT.

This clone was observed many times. CDR3 amino acids: CASSGGRNEQFF. The CDR3 DNA sequence: TGTGCCAGCAGTGGGGGGCGGAATGAGCAGTTCTTC. J is TRBJ2-1 and V is TRBV2, with D perhaps matching TRBD1 (6 bases). CDR1 and CDR2 from the germline V gene are SNHLY and FYNNEI. Trimming removed 4 bases from V and 7 bases from J, with 8 bases in between. CDR3 length equals 12 residues.

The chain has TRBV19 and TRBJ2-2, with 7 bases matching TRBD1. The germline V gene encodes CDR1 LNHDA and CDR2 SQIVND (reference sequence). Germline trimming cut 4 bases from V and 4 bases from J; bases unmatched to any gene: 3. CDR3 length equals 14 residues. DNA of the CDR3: TGTGCCAGTAGTACACAGGGGACCACCGGGGAGCTGTTTTTT. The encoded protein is CASSTQGTTGELFF.